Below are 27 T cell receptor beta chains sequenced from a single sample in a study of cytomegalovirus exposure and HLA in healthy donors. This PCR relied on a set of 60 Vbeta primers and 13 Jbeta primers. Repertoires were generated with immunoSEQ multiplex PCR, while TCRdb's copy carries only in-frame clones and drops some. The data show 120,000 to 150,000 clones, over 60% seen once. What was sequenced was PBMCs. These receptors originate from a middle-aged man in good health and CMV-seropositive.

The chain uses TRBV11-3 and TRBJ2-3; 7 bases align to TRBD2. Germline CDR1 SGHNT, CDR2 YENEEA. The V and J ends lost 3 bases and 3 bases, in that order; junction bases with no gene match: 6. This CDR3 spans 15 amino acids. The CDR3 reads CASSFSSSGTDTQYF. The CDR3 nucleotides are TGTGCCAGCAGCTTTTCGTCTAGCGGTACAGATACGCAGTATTTT.

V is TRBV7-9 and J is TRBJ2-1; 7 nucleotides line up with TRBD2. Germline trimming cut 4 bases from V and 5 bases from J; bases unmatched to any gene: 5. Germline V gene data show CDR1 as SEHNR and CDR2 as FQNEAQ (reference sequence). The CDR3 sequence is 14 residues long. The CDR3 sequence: CASSWREWDNEQFF. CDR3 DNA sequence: TGTGCCAGCAGCTGGCGGGAGTGGGACAATGAGCAGTTCTTC.

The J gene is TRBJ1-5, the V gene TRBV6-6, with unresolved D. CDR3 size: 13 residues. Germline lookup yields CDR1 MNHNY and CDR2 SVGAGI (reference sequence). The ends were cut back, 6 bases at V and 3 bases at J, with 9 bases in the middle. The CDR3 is CASSSVSNQPQHF. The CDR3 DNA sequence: TGTGCCAGCAGCTCAGTCTCCAATCAGCCCCAGCATTTT.

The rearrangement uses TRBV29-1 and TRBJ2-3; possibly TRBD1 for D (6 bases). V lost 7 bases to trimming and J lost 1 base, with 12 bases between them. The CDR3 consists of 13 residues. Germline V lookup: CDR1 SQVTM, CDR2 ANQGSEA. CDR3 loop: CSAIQGGTDTQYF. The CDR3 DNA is TGCAGCGCGATACAGGGTGGCACAGATACGCAGTATTTT.

CDR3 region: CASSPGQGGNSPLHF. CDR3 sequence (DNA): TGTGCCAGCAGTCCGGGACAGGGAGGTAATTCACCCCTCCACTTT. The chain employs TRBV6-6 and TRBJ1-6, with 9 bases aligning to TRBD1. V shed 5 bases and J 6 bases; nucleotides not matched to a gene: 5. This CDR3 spans 15 amino acids. Germline CDR1 and CDR2: MNHNY and SVGAGI (reference sequence).

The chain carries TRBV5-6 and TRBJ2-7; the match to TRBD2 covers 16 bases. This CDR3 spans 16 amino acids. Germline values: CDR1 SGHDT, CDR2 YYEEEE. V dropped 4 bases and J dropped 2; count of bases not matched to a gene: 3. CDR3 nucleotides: TGTGCCAGCAGCCCGGGACTAGCGGGAGGGGCCTACGAGCAGTACTTC. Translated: CASSPGLAGGAYEQYF.

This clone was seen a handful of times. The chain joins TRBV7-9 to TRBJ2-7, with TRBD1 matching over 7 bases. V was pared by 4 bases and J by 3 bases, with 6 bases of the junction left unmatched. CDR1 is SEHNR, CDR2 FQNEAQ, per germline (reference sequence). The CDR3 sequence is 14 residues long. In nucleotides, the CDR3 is TGTGCCAGCAGCTCGACAGGGAATGTCTACGAGCAGTACTTC. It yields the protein CASSSTGNVYEQYF.

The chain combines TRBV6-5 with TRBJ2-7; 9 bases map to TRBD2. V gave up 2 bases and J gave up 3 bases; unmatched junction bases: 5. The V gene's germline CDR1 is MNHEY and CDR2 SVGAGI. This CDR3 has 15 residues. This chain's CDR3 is CASSYAVSGSYEQYF. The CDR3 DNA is TGTGCCAGCAGTTACGCGGTTAGCGGGAGCTACGAGCAGTACTTC.

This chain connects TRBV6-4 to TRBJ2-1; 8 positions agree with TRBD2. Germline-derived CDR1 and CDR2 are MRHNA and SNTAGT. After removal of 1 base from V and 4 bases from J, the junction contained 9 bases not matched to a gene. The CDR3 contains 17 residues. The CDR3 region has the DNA TGTGCCAGCAGTGACTGGATCGGGAGGGCCGTGTACAATGAGCAGTTCTTC. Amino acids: CASSDWIGRAVYNEQFF.

CDR3 coding DNA: TGTGCCACCAGCGCGCAGCGGGAGGGGCCCTACAATGAGCAGTTCTTC. It is translated as CATSAQREGPYNEQFF. V usage is TRBV15 and J usage is TRBJ2-1, with TRBD2 identical over 10 bases. V gave up 5 bases and J gave up 2 bases; unmatched junction bases: 6. Germline loops: CDR1 LNHNV, CDR2 YYDKDF (reference sequence). CDR3 length: 16 amino acids.

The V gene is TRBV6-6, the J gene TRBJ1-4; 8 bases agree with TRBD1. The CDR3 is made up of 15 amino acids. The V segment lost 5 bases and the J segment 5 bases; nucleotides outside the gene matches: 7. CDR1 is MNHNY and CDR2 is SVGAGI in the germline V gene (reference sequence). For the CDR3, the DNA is TGTGCCAGCAGTAGGACGGACAGGGAAAATGAAAAACTGTTTTTT. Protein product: CASSRTDRENEKLFF.

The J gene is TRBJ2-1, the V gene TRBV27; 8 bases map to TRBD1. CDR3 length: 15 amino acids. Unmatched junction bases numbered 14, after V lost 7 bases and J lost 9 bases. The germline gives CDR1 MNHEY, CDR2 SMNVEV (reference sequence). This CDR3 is CASIQTGTGLGEQFF. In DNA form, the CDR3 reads TGTGCCAGCATCCAAACCGGGACAGGTCTGGGTGAGCAGTTCTTC.

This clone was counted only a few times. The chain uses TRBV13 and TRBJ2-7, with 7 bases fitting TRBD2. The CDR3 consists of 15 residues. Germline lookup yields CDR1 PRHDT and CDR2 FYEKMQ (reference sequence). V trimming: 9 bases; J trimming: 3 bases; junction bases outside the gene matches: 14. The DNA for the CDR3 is TGTGCCAGTCTGGGGCGGGGGAACGCAGACTACGAGCAGTACTTC. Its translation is CASLGRGNADYEQYF.

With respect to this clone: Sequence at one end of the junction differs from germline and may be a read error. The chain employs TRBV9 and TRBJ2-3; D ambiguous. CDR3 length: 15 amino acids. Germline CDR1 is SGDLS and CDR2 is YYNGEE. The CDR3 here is CPARRRPGRADTQYF. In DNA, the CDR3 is TGCCCTGCTCGTCGGAGACCCGGTCGGGCAGATACGCAGTATTTT.

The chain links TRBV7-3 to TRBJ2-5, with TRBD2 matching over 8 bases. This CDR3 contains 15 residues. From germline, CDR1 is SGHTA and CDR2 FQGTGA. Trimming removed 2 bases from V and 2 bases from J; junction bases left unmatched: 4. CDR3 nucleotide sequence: TGTGCCAGCAGCTTATCGGGGGGGGCACAAGAGACCCAGTACTTC. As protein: CASSLSGGAQETQYF.

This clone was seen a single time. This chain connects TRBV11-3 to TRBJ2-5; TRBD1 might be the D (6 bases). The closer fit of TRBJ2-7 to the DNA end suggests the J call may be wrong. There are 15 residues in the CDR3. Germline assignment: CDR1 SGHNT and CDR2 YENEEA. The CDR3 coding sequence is TGTGCCAGCAGCTTAGGGGCAGGGGATCCCTACGAGCAGTACTTC. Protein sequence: CASSLGAGDPYEQYF.

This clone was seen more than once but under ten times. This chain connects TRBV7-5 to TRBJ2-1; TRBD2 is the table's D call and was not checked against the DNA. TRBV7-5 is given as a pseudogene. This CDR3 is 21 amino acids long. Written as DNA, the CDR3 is TGTGCCAGAAGCCTCCTTGTCCCGGGACTAGCGGGAGTTGAGGCCTACAATGAGCAGTTCTTC. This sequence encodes CARSLLVPGLAGVEAYNEQFF.

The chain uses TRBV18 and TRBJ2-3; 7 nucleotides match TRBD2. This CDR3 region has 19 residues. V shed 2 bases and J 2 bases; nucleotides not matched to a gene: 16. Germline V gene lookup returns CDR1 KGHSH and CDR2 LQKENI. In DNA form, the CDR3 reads TGTGCCAGCTCACCATACGGGGGAATCGGCGGGAGAAACACAGATACGCAGTATTTT. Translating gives CASSPYGGIGGRNTDTQYF.

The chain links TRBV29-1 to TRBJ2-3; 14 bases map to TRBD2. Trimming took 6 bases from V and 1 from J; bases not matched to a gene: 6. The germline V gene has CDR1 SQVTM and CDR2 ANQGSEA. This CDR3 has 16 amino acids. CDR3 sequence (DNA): TGCAGCGTCTATCCGGGACTAGCGGGAGGCACAGATACGCAGTATTTT. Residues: CSVYPGLAGGTDTQYF.

This CDR3 is CASTLSGGTGGNEQFF. CDR3 nucleotides: TGTGCCAGCACTCTAAGCGGGGGGACAGGGGGCAATGAGCAGTTCTTC. V usage is TRBV2 and J usage is TRBJ2-1; 11 nucleotides match TRBD1. The germline V gene encodes CDR1 SNHLY and CDR2 FYNNEI. V lost 7 bases, J lost 6 bases, and 11 bases stayed unmatched. This CDR3 has 16 residues. Drawing the rest from reference TRBV2 and TRBJ2-1, the complete variable domain is EPEVTQTPSHQVTQMGQEVILRCVPISNHLYFYWYRQILGQKVEFLVSFYNNEISEKSEIFDDQFSVERPDGSNFTLKIRSTKLEDSAMYFCASTLSGGTGGNEQFFGPGTRLTVL.

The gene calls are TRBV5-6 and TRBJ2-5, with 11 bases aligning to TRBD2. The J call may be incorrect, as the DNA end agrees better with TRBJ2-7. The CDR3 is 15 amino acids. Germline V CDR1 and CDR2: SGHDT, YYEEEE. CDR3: CASSALAGGPYEQYF. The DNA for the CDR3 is TGTGCCAGCAGCGCCCTAGCGGGAGGTCCCTACGAGCAGTACTTC.

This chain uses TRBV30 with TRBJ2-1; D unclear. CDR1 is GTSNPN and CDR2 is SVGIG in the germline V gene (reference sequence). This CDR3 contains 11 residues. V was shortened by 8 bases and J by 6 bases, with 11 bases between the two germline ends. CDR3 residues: CAGNEFNEQFF. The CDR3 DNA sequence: TGTGCCGGGAATGAGTTCAATGAGCAGTTCTTC.

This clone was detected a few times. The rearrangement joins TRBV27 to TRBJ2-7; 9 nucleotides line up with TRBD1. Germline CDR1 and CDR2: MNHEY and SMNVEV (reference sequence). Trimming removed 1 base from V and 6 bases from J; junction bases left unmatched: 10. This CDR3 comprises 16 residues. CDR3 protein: CASSLWKTGGSLEQYF. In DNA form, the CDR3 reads TGTGCCAGCAGTTTATGGAAAACAGGGGGCTCCCTCGAGCAGTACTTC.

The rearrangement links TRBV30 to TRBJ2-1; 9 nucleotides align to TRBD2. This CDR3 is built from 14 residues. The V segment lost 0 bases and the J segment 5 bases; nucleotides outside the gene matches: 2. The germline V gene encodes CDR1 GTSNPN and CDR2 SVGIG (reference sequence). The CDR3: CAWSVTSGDNEQFF. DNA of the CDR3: TGTGCCTGGAGTGTGACTAGCGGTGACAATGAGCAGTTCTTC.

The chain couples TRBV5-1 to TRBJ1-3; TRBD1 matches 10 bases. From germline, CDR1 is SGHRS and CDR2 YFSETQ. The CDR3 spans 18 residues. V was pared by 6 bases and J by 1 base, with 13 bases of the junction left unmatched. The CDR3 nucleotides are TGCGCCAGCACCCCAGGGACAGGGGACCTTACGTCTGGAAACACCATATATTTT. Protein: CASTPGTGDLTSGNTIYF.

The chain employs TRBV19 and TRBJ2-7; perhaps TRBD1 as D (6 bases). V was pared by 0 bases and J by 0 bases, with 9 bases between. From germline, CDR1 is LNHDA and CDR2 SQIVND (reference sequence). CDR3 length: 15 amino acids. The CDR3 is CASSIDRTASYEQYF. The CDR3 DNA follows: TGTGCCAGTAGTATAGATCGGACAGCCTCCTACGAGCAGTACTTC.

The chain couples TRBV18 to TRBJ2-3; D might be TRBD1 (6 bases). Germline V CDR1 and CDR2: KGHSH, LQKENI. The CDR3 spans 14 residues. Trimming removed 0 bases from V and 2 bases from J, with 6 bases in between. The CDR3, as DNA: TGTGCCAGCTCACCACCGGGGGCCACAGATACGCAGTATTTT. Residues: CASSPPGATDTQYF.